This T cell receptor (beta chain) was sequenced for a study of shared clonotypes between healthy human individuals (dated by TCRdb to 2019 to 2021). Looking at the study overall: The cohort included three men and a couple of women between 18 and 49 years of age. Leukapheresis yielded between about 0.94 and 8.9 billion PBMCs per donor. For each donor, CD4 naive and CD4 memory were each run on three plates, CD8 naive on two plates, and CD8 memory on one plate. To increase sequencing depth and limit assay-specific biases, TCR repertoire library preparation and sequencing were carried out by different laboratories using diverse techniques. To estimate repertoire size and how much clonotypes are shared between individuals, the study performed deep sequencing of blood TCR repertoires from roughly five healthy adults. What the study reported, not specific to this receptor: Because the study included a small number of donors, the genetic and exposure-history diversity represented was limited. Naive subsets generally had larger estimated clonotype richness than memory subsets did. When a few donors were compared, the shared fraction of clonotypes was about 5.4% for naive CD4, approximately 3.3% for naive CD8, about 2.5% for memory CD4, and less than 0.5% for memory CD8. Sampling was restricted to blood, and TCR repertoires in tissues likely differ from the TCR repertoires found in blood. Compared with non-shared clonotypes, clonotypes shared by all four sorted-subset donors had higher generation probabilities. Pairwise subsampling led to the expectation that sequencing depth would affect the degree of clonotype sharing among donors. Incomplete sequencing was indicated by rarefaction of sorted-subset datasets, despite the large sequencing depth.

The donors were healthy, HIV-negative adults with no recently reported acute infections or vaccinations. Only Caucasian adults living in Nashville, Tennessee, USA were represented among the donors. CD4+ T cells were enriched by magnetic negative selection; naive cells were then positively selected on CD45RA, and the negative fraction formed the memory subset. Blood was collected by leukapheresis, and PBMCs were isolated by Ficoll-Histopaque density gradient centrifugation and then cryopreserved in liquid nitrogen vapor phase. Purity and quantity of every magnetically sorted T cell population were checked by analytical flow cytometry. Each sorted fraction had its genomic DNA isolated and then quantified by UV absorbance on a Nanodrop 2000c. Comments on this clone: Its antigen has not been determined. The sample holds no much larger clone one base away, and base qualities are not on file.

V is clipped by 7 bases and J by 6 bases, and the sequence between their germline boundaries is 11 bases long. The CDR3 numbers 12 residues from cysteine through phenylalanine. The entry retains the CDR3 DNA only, 36 bases that are in frame from base 1. CDR1 and CDR2 are read off the germline V gene as ENHRY and SYGVKD. Using the deep immunoSEQ assay, multiplex PCR amplified TCR CDR3 regions from genomic DNA. Extracted genomic DNA from each cell subset was distributed evenly across all wells of several immunoSEQ 96-well plates, and each plate was treated as a replicate. Each replicate PCR for sorted subsets received about 0.2 ug genomic DNA, equal to roughly 29,000 T cell genomes. Purified libraries were measured with a Qubit 3.0 fluorometer, size-checked on a Bioanalyzer 2100, and measured again with the KAPA Library Quantification kit. Every immunoSEQ 96-well plate was sequenced on a dedicated single-read 150-cycle Illumina NextSeq 550 flow cell. As for the original processing: Because the immunoSEQ output held only junctional sequences and lacked quality scores, the filtering could not match the filtering applied to full-length reads. Sequences were annotated with PyIR, a Python wrapper for IgBLAST v1.9, and V/J genes and CDR3 were assigned using IMGT germline references. Reads were removed for weak V/J assignments (E-value above 1e-6), missing CDR3, stop codons, out-of-frame junctions, or ambiguous translated residues. V3J clonotypes were defined as sequences sharing the same inferred V gene, J gene, and CDR3 amino acid sequence. Percentage overlap between repertoires was calculated by dividing the number of shared unique clonotypes by the size of the smaller repertoire. Repertoire richness was assessed with RTK rarefaction, the Chao1 estimator, and Recon v2.1 estimates of unobserved clonotypes. Generation probabilities were computed with OLGA for all TCRbeta clonotypes obtained by the gDNA method from several donors. The source is immuneACCESS, and TCRdb retained only in-frame sequences with V and J called. Part of the clones is not carried over; for the studies checked, unresolved V genes explain less than half of this, and the remainder is unexplained. From that table come the V and J calls and clone size; the DNA was used to work out D and trimming. This sample has about 640,000 clones in its table, and approximately 79% of those were observed once. The ten largest clones represent around 2% of the sample.

Recombination joined TRBV10-3 with TRBJ2-3; a weak D assignment points to TRBD2 (5 bases agree). Material: memory CD4+ T cells sorted from blood. The cell subset or site label here, explained by the study, means: CD45RA-negative fraction. This TCR was recovered from a woman between 25 and 40 years old in good health. Here is the DNA: TGTGCCATCACGGACGAGGGCGATACGCAGTATTTT. Protein translation: CAITDEGDTQYF.